These 17 T cell receptor beta chains came from one sample sequenced in a study of blood T cells in healthy people across ages (dated by TCRdb to between 2014 and 2017). Preparation of the library involved 5' RACE. The reads were generated on an Illumina HiSeq 2500. A second PCR of about 7 to 12 cycles was performed with a sample-barcoded 5' primer and a J-beta primer mix. Using fastp at Q25 and MiXCR, TCRdb reprocessed the public reads and kept productive beta chains. Here each entry gathers all rows of one CDR3 protein and keeps the most common genes and DNA. For this sample the table gives 600,000 to 800,000 distinct CDR3 sequences, of which over 40% were detected only once. The ten top clones hold around an eighth of the sample. Sequenced material: blood. All receptors come from an elderly woman in good health.

In its sample, this clonotype was seen many times. The chain uses TRBV20-1 and TRBJ1-2; D gene unclear. V gave up 6 bases and J gave up 5 bases, with 7 bases separating them. Germline V CDR1 and CDR2: DFQATT, SNEGSKA (reference sequence). The CDR3 is made up of 10 amino acids. CDR3 in DNA: TGCAGTGCGAGCTCATATGGCTACACCTTC. This codes for CSASSYGYTF.

The chain combines TRBV7-3 with TRBJ2-5; D gene unclear. The J call is doubtful: the DNA matches TRBJ2-7 better. CDR3 size: 14 residues. Germline V CDR1 and CDR2: SGHTA, FQGTGA. The CDR3 sequence: CASSLTPDFYEQYF. The CDR3 DNA follows: TGTGCCAGCAGCTTAACCCCAGACTTTTACGAGCAGTACTTC.

Turning to this clonotype: A much larger clone lies one base from this, so it may be a read error. The chain combines TRBV11-2 with TRBJ1-2, with a tentative D call TRBD1 (5 bases). This CDR3 has 14 amino acids. Per germline, CDR1 SGHAT and CDR2 FQNNGV. The CDR3 is CAGSLAGGSYGYTF. For the CDR3, the DNA is TGTGCCGGCAGCTTAGCGGGGGGGTCCTATGGCTACACCTTC.

This chain joins TRBV5-1 and TRBJ2-3; D is ambiguous. The CDR3 runs 11 residues. Per germline, CDR1 SGHRS and CDR2 YFSETQ. The germline V and J ends were trimmed by 5 bases and 4 bases, with 5 bases remaining between them. CDR3 bases: TGCGCCAGCAGGATGTCAGATACGCAGTATTTT. The encoded protein is CASRMSDTQYF. The full variable domain, its missing parts supplied by reference TRBV5-1 and TRBJ2-3, is KAGVTQTPRYLIKTRGQQVTLSCSPISGHRSVSWYQQTPGQGLQFLFEYFSETQRNKGNFPGRFSGRQFSNSRSEMNVSTLELGDSALYLCASRMSDTQYFGPGTRLTVL.

This clonotype appeared many times. This chain links TRBV7-3 with TRBJ2-7; the D gene is possibly TRBD2 (6 bases). The CDR3 is 14 residues long. Trimming left V 4 bases short and J 7 bases short, with 17 bases between. The germline V gene encodes CDR1 SGHTA and CDR2 FQGTGA. This CDR3 reads CASSYSGSSTEQYF. The CDR3 nucleotides read TGTGCCAGCAGCTATTCCGGGAGTTCAACGGAGCAGTACTTC.

CDR3 protein: CASTPQGLWTEAFF. The CDR3 coding sequence is TGTGCCAGCACCCCACAGGGTCTGTGGACTGAAGCTTTCTTT. The J gene is TRBJ1-1, the V gene TRBV7-2; D is perhaps TRBD1 (6 bases). Trimming cost V 7 bases and J 5 bases, with 17 bases left between them. The CDR3 is made up of 14 amino acids. Per the germline V gene, CDR1 is SGHTA and CDR2 is FQGNSA.

This clonotype has ten or more counts. The chain is built from TRBV28 and TRBJ1-4; D unclear. This CDR3 has 14 amino acids. Germline V lookup: CDR1 MDHEN, CDR2 SYDVKM. The V end lost 6 bases, the J end lost 7 bases, and 15 bases lay between the germline ends. CDR3 in amino acids: CASSSGASSEKLFF. The CDR3 DNA reads as TGTGCCAGCAGCTCCGGAGCCTCAAGTGAAAAACTGTTTTTT.

This clonotype was seen ten or more times. The chain is built from TRBV20-1 and TRBJ2-7; D gene uncertain. Trimming shortened V by 1 base and J by 2 bases, and 12 bases separated the two germline ends. The germline gives CDR1 DFQATT, CDR2 SNEGSKA (reference sequence). The CDR3 length is 14 residues. The CDR3 loop is CSARGTTQTYEQYF. Written as DNA, the CDR3 is TGCAGTGCTAGAGGGACGACCCAGACCTACGAGCAGTACTTC.

This clonotype was detected ten times or more. The chain is built from TRBV12-3 or TRBV12-4 and TRBJ2-5, with 8 bases fitting TRBD2. V shed 2 bases, J shed 3 bases, and the junction held 8 bases outside the gene matches. The CDR3 consists of 16 residues. CDR3: CASSLTSTSGKETQYF. In DNA form, the CDR3 reads TGTGCCAGCAGTTTAACCTCTACTAGCGGTAAAGAGACCCAGTACTTC.

This chain joins TRBV20-1 and TRBJ2-7; D unresolved. Germline CDR1 reads DFQATT; CDR2 reads SNEGSKA (reference sequence). The V gene lost 3 bases and the J gene lost 2 bases, with 11 bases spanning the gap. This CDR3 spans 13 amino acids. CDR3 nucleotides: TGCAGTGCTAGTACCCGAATGGCCTACGAGCAGTACTTC. Translating it yields CSASTRMAYEQYF.

The chain uses TRBV10-3 and TRBJ1-1; TRBD1 aligns across 9 bases. The trim removed 6 bases at V and 3 bases at J, leaving 2 bases unmatched. Germline CDR1 ENHRY, CDR2 SYGVKD. This CDR3 region has 13 residues. The CDR3, as DNA: TGTGCCATCAGCGGACAGGGGTACACTGAAGCTTTCTTT. Amino acids: CAISGQGYTEAFF.

This clonotype was detected many times. The rearrangement uses TRBV10-3 and TRBJ2-1; 7 positions agree with TRBD2. The trim removed 3 bases at V and 6 bases at J, leaving 8 bases unmatched. This CDR3 contains 15 residues. The germline gives CDR1 ENHRY, CDR2 SYGVKD. CDR3 sequence (DNA): TGTGCCATCAGTGATAGGGAGGGCCAGGGCAATGAGCAGTTCTTC. It translates to CAISDREGQGNEQFF.

This chain joins TRBV7-8 and TRBJ1-5; 10 bases agree with TRBD1. The length of the CDR3 is 17 residues. V trimming: 1 base; J trimming: 5 bases; junction bases outside the gene matches: 8. Germline values: CDR1 SGHVS, CDR2 FQNEAQ. The CDR3 DNA follows: TGTGCCAGCAGCTTAGAGCCGTGGGACAGGGGACATCAGCCCCAGCATTTT. It codes for CASSLEPWDRGHQPQHF.

The rearrangement links TRBV15 to TRBJ2-1, with TRBD1 identical over 12 bases. The CDR3 runs to 16 residues. In germline, CDR1 is LNHNV, CDR2 YYDKDF (reference sequence). V lost 1 base, J lost 7 bases, and 5 bases stayed unmatched. In nucleotides, the CDR3 is TGTGCCACCAGCAGAGCCGGGACAGGGGGCTTGAATGAGCAGTTCTTC. Translating it yields CATSRAGTGGLNEQFF.

This clonotype was recorded at least ten times. Its ends do not fully match the called genes, so a read error is possible. The V and J genes are TRBV7-2 and TRBJ2-7; TRBD1 is a possible D gene (6 bases). The CDR3 is 14 amino acids. CDR1 is SGHTA, CDR2 FQGNSA, per germline. The CDR3 DNA follows: TGTGCCAGCAGCTTAGACAGGGTCTCCCACGAGCAGTACTTC. Its protein product is CASSLDRVSHEQYF.

At least ten counts were recorded for this clonotype. The chain is built from TRBV2 and TRBJ2-1; weak D call: TRBD2 (7 bases). The CDR3 runs to 15 residues. Germline V gene data show CDR1 as SNHLY and CDR2 as FYNNEI. V was pared by 0 bases and J by 5 bases, with 11 bases between. CDR3 coding DNA: TGTGCCAGCAGTGAAGCCGAGGGGGGGCACAATGAGCAGTTCTTC. It encodes CASSEAEGGHNEQFF.

This clonotype has only one observation. A read error is possible here, since a much larger clone lies one base away. The J gene is TRBJ2-1, the V gene TRBV5-1; D may be TRBD1 (7 bases). Germline lookup yields CDR1 SGHRS and CDR2 YFSETQ. V lost 3 bases and J lost 13, with 23 bases in between. This CDR3 region has 15 residues. CDR3 coding DNA: TGCGCCAGCAGCTCGACAGGGAGGCCTCAAGAGACCCAGTTCTTC. It translates to CASSSTGRPQETQFF.